Given below is one TCR beta chain in context. Its antigen is currently not known. Qualities for individual bases were not recorded, and no much larger clone is one base off. The germline V gene (reference sequence) gives CDR1 as MNHEY and CDR2 as SMNVEV. The CDR3 sequence holds 16 residues, the cysteine and phenylalanine included. The DNA shown is the 48-base CDR3, in frame from base 1. The trim is 5 bases for V and 4 bases for J, with a gap of 20 bases between the germline ends. The entry originates in a study of T cell responses to AZD1222 COVID-19 vaccine (dated by TCRdb to about 2021). General notes on the study: AZD1222 recipients with second doses at about 4 weeks or about 12 weeks were pooled, because spike-specific TCR depth and breadth did not differ between schedules. TCR sequencing was performed for about 240 trial participants, of whom around 210 were given two doses of AZD1222 and around 26 were given two doses of MenACWY control vaccine. Trial participants were enrolled by age into 18-55, 56-69 and 70-plus year subgroups, with about 150, 28 and 57 TCR-sequenced participants respectively. What the study reported, not specific to this receptor: Conclusions about previously exposed vaccinees are limited because only six or seven AZD1222 recipients were SARS-CoV-2 seropositive at baseline. No day 14 peak-response samples were available, so repertoires were characterized only after the peak T cell response. Vaccine-associated CD4 TCRs spanned the whole spike protein, with dominant responses in regions 160-218 and 743-854. In the small 56-69-year group, the increase in depth fell short of significance, most likely because of low power. Most participants were white British and females outnumbered males, and the authors suggested that clonal diversity may have been underestimated. Nearly half of unique spike-specific TCRs reportedly recognized epitopes outside regions mutated in the B.1.351 and B.1.1.7 variants. After two AZD1222 doses, both the breadth and the depth of spike-specific TCRs were significantly higher than at day 0 and than in MenACWY recipients.

The label giving this sample's time point can be read as: baseline before first vaccination. Vaccinee samples were obtained from the UK trials COV001 and COV002, which included a single-blind randomized controlled phase 2/3 trial of AZD1222 (ChAdOx1 nCoV-19) in healthy adults. Trial participant PBMC samples were collected at day 0 and day 28 after the second dose for TCRbeta chain sequencing. The CDR3 regions of human TCRbeta chains were analyzed by immunosequencing. The paper's data handling went like this. Repertoire TCRs were matched against a reference library of SARS-CoV-2-specific TCRs generated with the MIRA antigen-specificity platform. Breadth meant the fraction of unique TCRs that were SARS-CoV-2-associated, whereas depth meant the fraction of total T cells that were SARS-CoV-2-associated. Using the MIRA data, each spike-specific TCR was mapped to the spike region that the TCR reacts to and placed in a CD4 or CD8 class. Log10-transformed breadth and depth values were compared by one-way ANOVA with Sidak's multiple comparisons tests. TCRdb obtained this table from immuneACCESS and retained in-frame rearrangements with V and J assigned. These tables miss some clones; where compared with another copy, unresolved V genes account for less than half of the shortfall, and the remainder is unexplained. The DNA was the basis for D and trimming; V, J and clone size are from that table. This sample comprises fewer than 150,000 clones, roughly 88% of them detected only once. The ten top clones hold approximately 6.6% of the sample.

The sample in question was peripheral blood, obtained on day 0 of AZD1222 vaccination. This receptor was taken from an adult in good health. The receptor chain draws on TRBV27 and TRBJ1-2; there is no confident call for the D gene. CDR3 region: CASSQTPPTGPYGYTF. The DNA sequence is TGTGCCAGCAGTCAAACCCCTCCAACGGGTCCCTATGGCTACACCTTC.